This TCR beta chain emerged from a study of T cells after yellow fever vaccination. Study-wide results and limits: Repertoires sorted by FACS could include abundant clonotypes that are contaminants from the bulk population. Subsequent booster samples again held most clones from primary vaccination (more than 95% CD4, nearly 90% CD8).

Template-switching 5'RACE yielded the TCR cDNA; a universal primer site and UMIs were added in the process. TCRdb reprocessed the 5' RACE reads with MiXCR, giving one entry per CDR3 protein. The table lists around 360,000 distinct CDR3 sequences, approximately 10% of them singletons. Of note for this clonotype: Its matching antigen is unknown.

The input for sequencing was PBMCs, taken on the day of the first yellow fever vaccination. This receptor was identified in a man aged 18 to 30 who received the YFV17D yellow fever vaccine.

The CDR3 coding sequence is TGTGCCAGCAGTTCCGAAACAACAGGACCCGGGGAGCTGTTTTTT. It yields the protein CASSSETTGPGELFF. The rearrangement joins TRBV12-3 or TRBV12-4 to TRBJ2-2, with D possibly TRBD1 on 5 matching bases. The V gene lost 4 bases and the J gene lost 6 bases, with 15 bases spanning the gap. The CDR3 is 15 amino acids.